Following are 24 T cell receptor beta chains from one sample sequenced in a study of blood T cell repertoires in COVID-19. The assay was immunoSEQ multiplex PCR, and TCRdb's table has in-frame clones only and misses some. The repertoire has 90,000 to 150,000 clones, 65% to 90% of them found once; the top ten carry 12%. The sample consisted of peripheral blood. Receptor source: a human donor in a cohort sampled during active COVID-19.

The CDR3 spells CASSWFDSNTEAFF. In nucleotides, the CDR3 is TGCGCCAGCAGCTGGTTCGACAGTAACACTGAAGCTTTCTTT. The chain links TRBV5-1 to TRBJ1-1, with a weak D call TRBD1 (5 bases). There are 14 residues in the CDR3. CDR1 is SGHRS and CDR2 is YFSETQ in the germline V gene. V dropped 3 bases and J dropped 2 bases, with 11 bases sitting between them.

The rearrangement uses TRBV3-1 (or the pseudogene TRBV3-2) and TRBJ2-3, with 7 bases identical to TRBD2. CDR3 length: 18 residues. Germline CDR1 is LGHDT and CDR2 is YNNKEL (reference sequence). Germline trimming cut 0 bases from V and 2 bases from J; bases unmatched to any gene: 11. This CDR3 is CASSQDPIRAGDTDTQYF. CDR3 bases: TGTGCCAGCAGCCAAGACCCCATTAGGGCGGGGGACACAGATACGCAGTATTTT.

The V call is TRBV28, the J call TRBJ2-7, with 9 nucleotides matching TRBD1. This CDR3 spans 15 amino acids. Germline V gives CDR1 MDHEN, CDR2 SYDVKM. The junction had 12 bases not matched to a gene; V was cut back by 7 bases and J by 5 bases. The CDR3 protein is CASISPGTGRNEQYF. CDR3 bases: TGTGCCAGCATCTCCCCCGGGACAGGGAGGAACGAGCAGTACTTC. Full variable domain (rest looked up from reference TRBV28 and TRBJ2-7): DVKVTQSSRYLVKRTGEKVFLECVQDMDHENMFWYRQDPGLGLRLIYFSYDVKMKEKGDIPEGYSVSREKKERFSLILESASTNQTSMYLCASISPGTGRNEQYFGPGTRLTVT.

The genes are TRBV19 and TRBJ2-5; 11 positions agree with TRBD2. From germline, CDR1 is LNHDA and CDR2 SQIVND (reference sequence). V shed 10 bases, J shed 5 bases, and the junction held 6 bases outside the gene matches. This CDR3 is built from 13 residues. The CDR3 sequence: CATLAGGVETQYF. The CDR3 DNA follows: TGTGCCACTCTAGCGGGGGGAGTGGAGACCCAGTACTTC.

This chain uses TRBV10-3 with TRBJ2-7; D call uncertain. The CDR3 extends over 12 amino acids. Germline V gives CDR1 ENHRY, CDR2 SYGVKD. Trimming removed 4 bases from V and 4 bases from J, with 8 bases in between. CDR3 in amino acids: CAISAHTYEQYF. CDR3 nucleotides: TGTGCCATCAGTGCTCATACTTACGAGCAGTACTTC.

CDR3 sequence: CASSTTSGAYNEQFF. DNA for the CDR3: TGTGCCAGTAGCACTACTAGCGGGGCATACAATGAGCAGTTCTTC. The rearrangement uses TRBV19 and TRBJ2-1; 10 nucleotides line up with TRBD2. Trimming took 6 bases from V and 4 from J; bases not matched to a gene: 6. The CDR3 sequence is 15 residues long. The germline CDR1 and CDR2 sequences are LNHDA and SQIVND (reference sequence).

V usage is TRBV7-2 and J usage is TRBJ2-7; perhaps TRBD1 as D (5 bases). Germline V gives CDR1 SGHTA, CDR2 FQGNSA. Trimming took off 1 base at V and 6 bases at J, with 13 bases between the two ends. This CDR3 contains 14 residues. The DNA for the CDR3 is TGTGCCAGCAGCTTAGGAGGCTTGCAGGGCGAGCAGTACTTC. It yields the protein CASSLGGLQGEQYF.

The chain uses TRBV7-8 and TRBJ1-1, with D possibly being TRBD1 (6 bases). The V gene's germline CDR1 is SGHVS and CDR2 FQNEAQ. V lost 8 bases and J lost 5, with 18 bases in between. This CDR3 contains 14 residues. The CDR3 DNA is TGTGCCAGCGCCTTGGGGGGGCAGGGAACTGAAGCTTTCTTT. It translates to CASALGGQGTEAFF.

CDR3 loop: CASSLEHRGQNEQFF. DNA of the CDR3: TGCGCCAGCAGCTTGGAACACAGGGGGCAGAATGAGCAGTTCTTC. This rearrangement joins TRBV5-1 to TRBJ2-1, with 9 bases aligning to TRBD1. J was trimmed by 7 bases and V by 0 bases; bases with no gene match: 5. Germline CDR1 and CDR2: SGHRS and YFSETQ. The CDR3 runs 15 residues.

This chain connects TRBV27 to TRBJ1-2; weak D call: TRBD1 (6 bases). From germline, CDR1 is MNHEY and CDR2 SMNVEV (reference sequence). The germline V and J ends were trimmed by 2 bases and 6 bases, with 10 bases remaining between them. CDR3 size: 13 residues. The CDR3 reads CASSLRGTHGYTF. As DNA, the CDR3 is TGTGCCAGCAGTTTAAGGGGGACACATGGCTACACCTTC.

The rearrangement uses TRBV2 and TRBJ1-1; 9 bases are shared with TRBD1. With 7 bases clipped from V and 3 bases from J, the junction kept 6 bases outside the gene matches. This CDR3 is built from 14 residues. Germline V gene lookup returns CDR1 SNHLY and CDR2 FYNNEI. The CDR3 bases are TGTGCCAGCACTATGACAGGGGGGGACACTGAAGCTTTCTTT. This gives the protein CASTMTGGDTEAFF.

This chain uses TRBV5-1 with TRBJ2-6; D is undetermined. V lost 0 bases to trimming and J lost 5 bases, with 9 bases between them. The CDR3 covers 15 residues. CDR1 is SGHRS and CDR2 is YFSETQ in the germline V gene. The CDR3 region is CASSLEQLRANVLTF. CDR3 nucleotides: TGCGCCAGCAGCTTGGAACAGCTAAGGGCCAACGTCCTGACTTTC.

J is TRBJ2-7 and V is TRBV18; 8 bases map to TRBD1. V lost 6 bases, J lost 6 bases, and 7 bases stayed unmatched. The CDR3 covers 13 residues. Germline V gives CDR1 KGHSH, CDR2 LQKENI. CDR3 sequence reads: CASSQGAGREQYF. Here the CDR3 DNA reads TGTGCCAGCTCTCAGGGGGCGGGACGCGAGCAGTACTTC.

V is TRBV19 and J is TRBJ1-2; 7 bases align to TRBD1. CDR3 length equals 13 residues. V was pared by 5 bases and J by 3 bases, with 3 bases of the junction left unmatched. Germline loops: CDR1 LNHDA, CDR2 SQIVND (reference sequence). The CDR3 loop reads CASSFDRDYGYTF. The DNA for the CDR3 is TGTGCCAGTAGTTTCGACAGGGACTATGGCTACACCTTC.

The V and J genes are TRBV10-2 and TRBJ2-7; D uncertain. Per germline, CDR1 WSHSY and CDR2 SAAADI. Deletions cut 0 bases from V and 6 bases from J, with 6 bases between. The CDR3 is 12 residues long. The CDR3 DNA is TGCGCCAGCAGTGAGTCCGTTAGCGAGCAGTACTTC. Translating it yields CASSESVSEQYF.

This chain links TRBV27 with TRBJ2-7; 9 bases agree with TRBD2. Per the germline V gene, CDR1 is MNHEY and CDR2 is SMNVEV (reference sequence). This CDR3 spans 15 amino acids. V was pared by 2 bases and J by 4 bases, with 6 bases of the junction left unmatched. This CDR3 reads CASSLGAGGIYEQYF. DNA for the CDR3: TGTGCCAGCAGTTTAGGGGCGGGGGGGATATACGAGCAGTACTTC.

The chain couples TRBV3-1 (or the pseudogene TRBV3-2) to TRBJ1-1; D is uncertain. The V end lost 1 base, the J end lost 2 bases, and 5 bases lay between the germline ends. This CDR3 is 13 amino acids long. In germline, CDR1 is LGHDT, CDR2 YNNKEL (reference sequence). The CDR3 sequence: CASSQAGNTEAFF. In DNA, the CDR3 is TGTGCCAGCAGCCAAGCGGGAAACACTGAAGCTTTCTTT.

The chain joins TRBV5-4 to TRBJ2-5, with TRBD1 matching over 10 bases. The CDR3 is 15 residues long. V shed 4 bases and J 4 bases; nucleotides not matched to a gene: 7. Germline loops: CDR1 SGHNT, CDR2 YYREEE (reference sequence). CDR3 residues: CASSETGGGIETQYF. The CDR3 region has the DNA TGTGCCAGCAGCGAGACAGGGGGCGGGATAGAGACCCAGTACTTC. Using reference TRBV5-4 and TRBJ2-5 for the parts outside the CDR3, the full variable domain is ETGVTQSPTHLIKTRGQQVTLRCSSQSGHNTVSWYQQALGQGPQFIFQYYREEENGRGNFPPRFSGLQFPNYSSELNVNALELDDSALYLCASSETGGGIETQYFGPGTRLLVL.

This chain connects TRBV6-6 to TRBJ2-7; TRBD1 is a possible D gene (5 bases). Germline V lookup: CDR1 MNHNY, CDR2 SVGAGI (reference sequence). The CDR3 has 16 amino acids. V was pared by 0 bases and J by 3 bases, with 15 bases between. Here the CDR3 DNA reads TGTGCCAGCAGTTACTCAGGGCAGGGTGGGCGCTACGAGCAGTACTTC. Translated: CASSYSGQGGRYEQYF.

The chain joins TRBV3-1 (or the pseudogene TRBV3-2) to TRBJ1-2, with 9 bases that match TRBD1. J lost 4 bases, V lost 6 bases, and 6 bases had no gene match. The CDR3 length is 14 residues. Germline lookup yields CDR1 LGHDT and CDR2 YNNKEL (reference sequence). CDR3 in DNA: TGTGCCAGCAGTTTACAGGGGGCCGGCTATGGCTACACCTTC. Its translation is CASSLQGAGYGYTF.

The chain couples TRBV10-3 to TRBJ1-5; 9 bases match TRBD1. J gave up 2 bases and V 7 bases, and 18 bases lay outside the gene matches. CDR1 is ENHRY and CDR2 is SYGVKD in the germline V gene. CDR3 size: 19 residues. The CDR3 here is CAIISFPGQGLGGNQPQHF. CDR3 in DNA: TGTGCCATCATCTCGTTTCCGGGACAGGGTCTCGGAGGCAATCAGCCCCAGCATTTT.

The genes are TRBV6-5 and TRBJ1-2; 7 positions agree with TRBD1. CDR1 is MNHEY and CDR2 is SVGAGI in the germline V gene. The CDR3 loop spans 13 amino acids. Trimming took 6 bases from V and 4 from J; bases not matched to a gene: 5. DNA of the CDR3: TGTGCCAGCAGCCCAGGACAGGCCTATGGCTACACCTTC. It yields the protein CASSPGQAYGYTF.

This clone was detected ten times or more. The J gene is TRBJ2-7, the V gene TRBV5-6, with D possibly being TRBD1 (6 bases). Germline V lookup: CDR1 SGHDT, CDR2 YYEEEE. The CDR3 spans 16 residues. Trimming pared 0 bases from V and 2 bases from J, leaving 15 bases between. CDR3 sequence (DNA): TGTGCCAGCAGCTTGGGTACAGGGATATTTCCCTACGAGCAGTACTTC. Protein: CASSLGTGIFPYEQYF.

This clone was counted only a few times. The V and J genes are TRBV6-5 and TRBJ2-7; 9 nucleotides align to TRBD1. Germline CDR1 reads MNHEY; CDR2 reads SVGAGI. The CDR3 is made up of 14 amino acids. V lost 4 bases and J lost 3; bases outside the gene matches: 4. CDR3 amino acids: CASSWGQGVYEQYF. DNA for the CDR3: TGTGCCAGCAGTTGGGGACAGGGAGTCTACGAGCAGTACTTC.